These T cell receptor beta chains were read from a single sample in a study of identical twins. TCRdb fed the 5' RACE reads into MiXCR, producing one record per CDR3 protein. The sample gives roughly 690,000 distinct CDR3 sequences, about 20% of which show up once; roughly 4% is in the top ten. These same records also appear under a second study, on T cells expressing NK-cell markers.

The sequenced material came from PBMCs. Receptors were obtained from a woman aged 18-29 years in good health. Both conserved end residues are part of each CDR3. A D gene is named only where the DNA matches it firmly.

CDR3: CASSWELRGTGELFF; D: .; V: TRBV6-5; length: 15; J: TRBJ2-2
CDR3: CSVERFADTQYF; D: .; V: TRBV29-1; length: 12; J: TRBJ2-3
CDR3: CASSYFGSTDTQYF; D: .; V: TRBV6-5; length: 14; J: TRBJ2-3
CDR3: CASSQQTETQYF; D: .; V: TRBV7-8; length: 12; J: TRBJ2-5
CDR3: CASSPLSGGADDEQFF; D: TRBD2; V: TRBV6-9; length: 16; J: TRBJ2-1
CDR3: CSANRAGYEQYF; D: TRBD2; V: TRBV20-1; length: 12; J: TRBJ2-7
CDR3: CASSPWEGDGYTF; D: .; V: TRBV6-1; length: 13; J: TRBJ1-2
CDR3: CARSLVMGRREEQFF; D: .; V: TRBV5-3; length: 15; J: TRBJ2-1
CDR3: CASSLVNGPVGELFF; D: .; V: TRBV13; length: 15; J: TRBJ2-2
CDR3: CSARDPGGVSEETQYF; D: .; V: TRBV20-1; length: 16; J: TRBJ2-5
CDR3: CASSLGLERVYIQYF; D: .; V: TRBV12-3/TRBV12-4; length: 15; J: TRBJ2-4
CDR3: CSTRDPTDTQYF; D: .; V: TRBV20-1; length: 12; J: TRBJ2-3
CDR3: CASSHGTSGTRYEQYF; D: TRBD2; V: TRBV7-9; length: 16; J: TRBJ2-7
CDR3: CASSLRGWEGEETQYF; D: TRBD2; V: TRBV5-1; length: 16; J: TRBJ2-5
CDR3: CASSIYGTGTYNEQFF; D: TRBD1; V: TRBV5-1; length: 16; J: TRBJ2-1
CDR3: CSATGINEQFF; D: .; V: TRBV20-1; length: 11; J: TRBJ2-1
CDR3: CASSPSTQEGTQYF; D: .; V: TRBV9; length: 14; J: TRBJ2-3
CDR3: CSVVLGSTHSYEQYF; D: .; V: TRBV29-1; length: 15; J: TRBJ2-7
CDR3: CSAPPPGNRYNEQFF; D: .; V: TRBV20-1; length: 15; J: TRBJ2-1
CDR3: CASSLEAGAGTYNEQFF; D: .; V: TRBV12-3/TRBV12-4; length: 17; J: TRBJ2-1
CDR3: CASTRTATNEKLFF; D: .; V: TRBV5-8; length: 14; J: TRBJ1-4
CDR3: CASRRGSETQYF; D: TRBD2; V: TRBV6-5; length: 12; J: TRBJ2-5
CDR3: CASSLTQTGMNTEAFF; D: TRBD1; V: TRBV5-5; length: 16; J: TRBJ1-1
CDR3: CSVASTVSHEQYF; D: .; V: TRBV29-1; length: 13; J: TRBJ2-7
CDR3: CAFSLEAGLGSTYNEQFF; D: TRBD2; V: TRBV12-3/TRBV12-4; length: 18; J: TRBJ2-1
CDR3: CSGAEANYEQYF; D: .; V: TRBV20-1; length: 12; J: TRBJ2-7
CDR3: CASSPAARSSYEQYF; D: .; V: TRBV12-3/TRBV12-4; length: 15; J: TRBJ2-7
CDR3: CASSVAGGETQYF; D: TRBD2; V: TRBV6-4; length: 13; J: TRBJ2-5
CDR3: CSASLAGARETQYF; D: TRBD2; V: TRBV20-1; length: 14; J: TRBJ2-5
CDR3: CSSTGLGTEAFF; D: .; V: TRBV29-1; length: 12; J: TRBJ1-1
CDR3: CASSLAVGEQYF; D: .; V: TRBV5-1; length: 12; J: TRBJ2-7
CDR3: CSVEQRLNTEAFF; D: .; V: TRBV29-1; length: 13; J: TRBJ1-1
CDR3: CASGGVPLAEQYF; D: .; V: TRBV19; length: 13; J: TRBJ2-7
CDR3: CASSFWVYPTGELFF; D: .; V: TRBV5-6; length: 15; J: TRBJ2-2
CDR3: CSVDRGGWKFF; D: TRBD1; V: TRBV20-1; length: 11; J: TRBJ2-1
CDR3: CASSPDRGMRVRDSPLHF; D: TRBD1; V: TRBV6-1; length: 18; J: TRBJ1-6
CDR3: CASSLERGGEQFF; D: TRBD2; V: TRBV12-3/TRBV12-4; length: 13; J: TRBJ2-1
CDR3: CASRRQGIGNQPQHF; D: TRBD1; V: TRBV6-1; length: 15; J: TRBJ1-5
CDR3: CASSEDSSGGYTF; D: .; V: TRBV10-1; length: 13; J: TRBJ1-2
CDR3: CASSLGLKGGYLAKNIQYF; D: .; V: TRBV13; length: 19; J: TRBJ2-4
CDR3: CASNGGEDTGELFF; D: .; V: TRBV19; length: 14; J: TRBJ2-2
CDR3: CASSSSAGGPVDTQYF; D: TRBD2; V: TRBV6-5; length: 16; J: TRBJ2-3
CDR3: CSAGTGSWGEQYF; D: TRBD1; V: TRBV20-1; length: 13; J: TRBJ2-7
CDR3: CSARGTSGFHEQYF; D: TRBD2; V: TRBV20-1; length: 14; J: TRBJ2-7
CDR3: CASRLDRNTEAFF; D: .; V: TRBV5-4; length: 13; J: TRBJ1-1
CDR3: CSATGTGGNYGYTF; D: TRBD1; V: TRBV29-1; length: 14; J: TRBJ1-2
CDR3: CASSLSGTSNTGELFF; D: .; V: TRBV5-1; length: 16; J: TRBJ2-2
CDR3: CSVTGTSDYNEQFF; D: TRBD2; V: TRBV29-1; length: 14; J: TRBJ2-1
CDR3: CASSLGSGNEQFF; D: TRBD2; V: TRBV7-3; length: 13; J: TRBJ2-1
CDR3: CSASRGPGAQETQYF; D: .; V: TRBV20-1; length: 15; J: TRBJ2-5
CDR3: CASSFPPGGETQYF; D: TRBD2; V: TRBV7-8; length: 14; J: TRBJ2-5
CDR3: CASSLGAGPNYGYTF; D: .; V: TRBV12-3/TRBV12-4; length: 15; J: TRBJ1-2
CDR3: CASSPETQIYEQYF; D: .; V: TRBV4-2; length: 14; J: TRBJ2-7
CDR3: CASGSRGYEQYF; D: .; V: TRBV12-5; length: 12; J: TRBJ2-7
CDR3: CASSETGGVETQYF; D: TRBD1; V: TRBV9; length: 14; J: TRBJ2-5